This TCR beta chain comes out of a study of blood T cell repertoires in COVID-19. Study in general: Sources were T cells, B-cell-depleted T cells, or PBMCs; the material itself was cDNA or gDNA.

Germline V gene lookup returns CDR1 LGHDT and CDR2 YNNKEL (reference sequence). V lost 1 base to trimming and J lost 7 bases; unmatched junction nucleotides: 10. The CDR3 is 16 amino acids. This clone was observed once. Methods used by the authors: The authors estimated nucleated cell counts from reference gene primer amplification. Measured with immunoSEQ multiplex PCR; TCRdb has only the in-frame clones, and not every one. The V and J calls and the clone size are those of that table, but D and trimming were determined from the DNA. The table includes just over 150,000 clones, roughly 80% detected once.

The sample taken for sequencing was peripheral blood. The source is a man aged 60-69 years with acute or convalescent COVID-19. V and J are TRBV3-1 (or the pseudogene TRBV3-2) and TRBJ2-3; 8 bases align to TRBD2. The CDR3 is CASSQGASGYLNTQYF. The CDR3 DNA reads as TGTGCCAGCAGCCAAGGGGCTAGCGGGTACCTTAATACGCAGTATTTT.